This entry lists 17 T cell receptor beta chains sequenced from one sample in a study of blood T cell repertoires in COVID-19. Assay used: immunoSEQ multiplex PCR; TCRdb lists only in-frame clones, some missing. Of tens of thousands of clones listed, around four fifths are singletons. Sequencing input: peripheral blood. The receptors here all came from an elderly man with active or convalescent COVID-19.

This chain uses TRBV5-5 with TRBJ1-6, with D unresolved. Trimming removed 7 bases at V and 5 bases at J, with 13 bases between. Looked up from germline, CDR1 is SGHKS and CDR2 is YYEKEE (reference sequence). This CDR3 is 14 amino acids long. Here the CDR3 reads CASGREPNNSPLHF. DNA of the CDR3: TGTGCCAGCGGCCGGGAACCGAATAATTCACCCCTCCACTTT.

Written as DNA, the CDR3 is TGCAGCGTTCAAACGGGGACAGGGGGCGGCAATCAGCCCCAGCATTTT. It is translated as CSVQTGTGGGNQPQHF. The V call is TRBV29-1, the J call TRBJ1-5; 12 bases match TRBD1. The length of the CDR3 is 16 residues. CDR1 and CDR2 (germline): SQVTM, ANQGSEA. The V and J ends lost 5 bases and 2 bases, in that order; junction bases with no gene match: 7.

CDR3 region: CASSMYDRDLYGYTF. The CDR3 nucleotides read TGTGCCAGTAGTATGTACGACAGGGACCTTTACGGCTACACCTTC. J is TRBJ1-2 and V is TRBV19; TRBD1 matches 7 bases. CDR3 size: 15 residues. Trimming cost V 3 bases and J 8 bases; bases outside gene matches: 12. The germline CDR1 and CDR2 sequences are LNHDA and SQIVND (reference sequence).

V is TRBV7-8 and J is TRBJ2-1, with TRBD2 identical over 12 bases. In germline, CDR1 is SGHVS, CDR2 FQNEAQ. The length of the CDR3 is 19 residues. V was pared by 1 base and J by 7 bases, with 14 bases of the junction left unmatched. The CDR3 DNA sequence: TGTGCCAGCAGCTTAGGCCGACTAGCGGGAGAATACGCCGGGAATGAGCAGTTCTTC. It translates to CASSLGRLAGEYAGNEQFF.

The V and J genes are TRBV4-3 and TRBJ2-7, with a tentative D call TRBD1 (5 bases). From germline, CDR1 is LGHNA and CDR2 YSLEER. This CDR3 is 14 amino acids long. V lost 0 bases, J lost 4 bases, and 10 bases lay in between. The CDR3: CASSQERGRYEQYF. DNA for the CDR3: TGCGCCAGCAGCCAAGAAAGGGGAAGGTACGAGCAGTACTTC.

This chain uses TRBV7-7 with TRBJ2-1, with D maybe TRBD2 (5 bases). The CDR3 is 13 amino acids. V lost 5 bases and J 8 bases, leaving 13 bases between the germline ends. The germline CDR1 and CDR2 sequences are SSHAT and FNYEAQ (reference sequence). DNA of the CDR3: TGTGCCAGCAGCCCACAGACCGGGGATGAGCAGTTCTTC. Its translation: CASSPQTGDEQFF.

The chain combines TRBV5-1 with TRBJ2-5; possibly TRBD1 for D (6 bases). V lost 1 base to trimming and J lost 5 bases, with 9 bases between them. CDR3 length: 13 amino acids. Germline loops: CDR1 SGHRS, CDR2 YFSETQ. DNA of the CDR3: TGCGCCAGCAGCTTGACAGGGTTTGAGACCCAGTACTTC. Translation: CASSLTGFETQYF.

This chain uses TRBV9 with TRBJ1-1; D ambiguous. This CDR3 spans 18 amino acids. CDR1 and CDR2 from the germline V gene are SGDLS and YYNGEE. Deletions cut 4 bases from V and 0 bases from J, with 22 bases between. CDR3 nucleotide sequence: TGTGCCAGCAGCACAGACGGGATGGAGCTTTCGATGAACACTGAAGCTTTCTTT. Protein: CASSTDGMELSMNTEAFF.

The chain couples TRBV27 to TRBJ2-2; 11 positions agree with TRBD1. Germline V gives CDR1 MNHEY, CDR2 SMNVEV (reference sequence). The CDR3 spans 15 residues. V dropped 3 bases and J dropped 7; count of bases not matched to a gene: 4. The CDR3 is CASSFGTGGVGELFF. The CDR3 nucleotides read TGTGCCAGCAGTTTTGGGACAGGGGGAGTCGGGGAGCTGTTTTTT.

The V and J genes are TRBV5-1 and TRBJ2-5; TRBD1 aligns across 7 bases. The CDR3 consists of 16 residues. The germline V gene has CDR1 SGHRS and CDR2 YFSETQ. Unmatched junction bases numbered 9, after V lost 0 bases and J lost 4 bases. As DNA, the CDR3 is TGCGCCAGCAGCTTGGGAGACAGGGTTTTTGGAGAGACCCAGTACTTC. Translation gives CASSLGDRVFGETQYF. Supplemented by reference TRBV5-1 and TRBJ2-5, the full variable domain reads KAGVTQTPRYLIKTRGQQVTLSCSPISGHRSVSWYQQTPGQGLQFLFEYFSETQRNKGNFPGRFSGRQFSNSRSEMNVSTLELGDSALYLCASSLGDRVFGETQYFGPGTRLLVL.

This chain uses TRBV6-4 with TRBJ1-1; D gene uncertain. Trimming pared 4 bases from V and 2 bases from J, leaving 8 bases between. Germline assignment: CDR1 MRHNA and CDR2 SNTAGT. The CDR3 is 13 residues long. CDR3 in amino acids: CASSALSNTEAFF. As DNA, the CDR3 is TGTGCCAGCAGTGCTCTGAGTAACACTGAAGCTTTCTTT.

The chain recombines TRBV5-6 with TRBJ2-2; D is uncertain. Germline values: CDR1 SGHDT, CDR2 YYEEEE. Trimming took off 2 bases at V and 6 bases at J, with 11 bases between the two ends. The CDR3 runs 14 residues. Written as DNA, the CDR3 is TGTGCCAGCAGCTTCCCAAAGAGTGCCGGGGAGCTGTTTTTT. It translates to CASSFPKSAGELFF.

CDR3 DNA sequence: TGTGCCAGCAGCCGTTCCTCTTCACCCCTCCACTTT. Protein: CASSRSSSPLHF. The chain carries TRBV3-1 (or the pseudogene TRBV3-2) and TRBJ1-6; D not resolved. This CDR3 region has 12 residues. V was pared by 4 bases and J by 9 bases, with 7 bases between. CDR1 LGHDT and CDR2 YNNKEL come from the germline V gene (reference sequence).

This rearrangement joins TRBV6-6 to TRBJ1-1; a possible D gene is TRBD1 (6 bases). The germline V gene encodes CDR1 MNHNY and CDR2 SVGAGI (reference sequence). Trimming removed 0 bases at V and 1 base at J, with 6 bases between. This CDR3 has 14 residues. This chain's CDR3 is CASSYSQGNTEAFF. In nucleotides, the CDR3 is TGTGCCAGCAGTTACTCACAGGGGAACACTGAAGCTTTCTTT.

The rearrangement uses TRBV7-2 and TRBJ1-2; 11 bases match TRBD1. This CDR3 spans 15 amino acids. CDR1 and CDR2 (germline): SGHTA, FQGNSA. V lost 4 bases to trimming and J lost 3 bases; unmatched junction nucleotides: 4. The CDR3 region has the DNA TGTGCCAGCAGCTCAGGACAGGGGGCTTACTATGGCTACACCTTC. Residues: CASSSGQGAYYGYTF.

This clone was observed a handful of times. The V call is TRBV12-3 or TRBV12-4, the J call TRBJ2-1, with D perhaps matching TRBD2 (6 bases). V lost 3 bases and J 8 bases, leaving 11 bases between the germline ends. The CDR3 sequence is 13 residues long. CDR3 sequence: CASSFWGEDEQFF. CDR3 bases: TGTGCCAGCAGTTTTTGGGGGGAAGATGAGCAGTTCTTC.

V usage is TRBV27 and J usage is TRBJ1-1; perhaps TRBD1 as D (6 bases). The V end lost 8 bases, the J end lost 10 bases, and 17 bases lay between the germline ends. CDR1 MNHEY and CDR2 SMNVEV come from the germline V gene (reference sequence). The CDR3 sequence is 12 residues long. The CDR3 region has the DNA TGTGCCAGCTCCGCCGGGGGCGGGGGAGCTTTCTTT. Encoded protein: CASSAGGGGAFF.